This T cell receptor (beta chain) stems from a study of cytotoxic CD8 clonotypes in ibrutinib-treated CLL (dated by TCRdb to about 2021). Background for the entire study: The cohort had around twelve relapsed/refractory and under 16 treatment-naive patients; 17 to 18 were IGHV unmutated. Response samples were obtained after a median of around eleven months of treatment, with a range of about 6 to 36 months. All remission and progressive disease samples were collected while patients were still receiving ibrutinib. Samples averaged approximately 250,000 productive templates and 94,082 productive rearrangements. Responses were partial in roughly 24 patients and complete in 2; after median around 68 months follow-up, some 15 stayed in remission and some twelve progressed. Longitudinal samples were obtainable from about 30% of the 86 participants in the trial. Cryopreserved peripheral blood mononuclear cells were collected before treatment, at response, and at either disease progression or sustained remission. What the research found in general, with its limitations: An increase in clonality was observed at ibrutinib response, with clonality remaining stable during sustained remission and falling back toward baseline at progression. Sustained-remission and progressing patients did not have matched sampling times, and lymph node repertoires were not examined. Public clonotypes were rare and either shrank or stayed stable during treatment, and the rise in clonality at ibrutinib response reflected expansion of private clonotypes. At baseline, clonality was higher than in age-matched healthy donors and showed a strong correlation with circulating CD8+ T-cell counts.

As regards this clone: Which antigen it targets is not known. There are no base qualities to consult, and no much larger clone falls within one base.

The goal of deep resolution MiSeq sequencing was a depth between 1 in 1 million and 1 in 200,000 T cells, and coverage averaged 10x per clonotype. TCR beta libraries were generated with the immunoSEQ hsTCRB Kit. As for the authors' bioinformatics: Data were analyzed with ImmunoSEQ Data Assistant and ImmunoSEQ Analyzer, with V, D and J genes assigned per IMGT definitions. Clonality, which ranges from 0 to 1, was calculated as one minus the normalized Shannon entropy of productive rearrangement frequencies. Public clonotype analysis was restricted to overrepresented clonotypes comprising at least 0.05% of each patient's repertoire. Some 13 repertoires from age-matched healthy donors, obtained from immuneACCESS, served as clonality controls. TCRdb limited this immuneACCESS table to in-frame rearrangements with V and J called. A share of clones is missing; checked studies link under half to unresolved V genes, and the rest is unexplained. V and J calls and clone size are as listed in that table; D and trimming were resolved from the DNA. This sample has roughly 160,000 clones in its table, and over 65% of those were observed once. The ten largest clones represent 2% to 2.5% of the sample.

This specimen's time point label, interpreted: 12 months on ibrutinib. For TCR beta library preparation, around 2.1 micrograms of genomic DNA were extracted from the cryopreserved PBMCs. Longitudinal blood samples from CLL patients on ibrutinib monotherapy underwent high-throughput TCR beta sequencing. The patients were enrolled in a single-center, open-label phase 2 trial of ibrutinib monotherapy. From the cysteine up to the phenylalanine, the CDR3 has a length of 16 residues. The kept DNA is CDR3 alone, 48 bases in frame from the first base. Looking up the germline V gene yields CDR1 SGHDN and CDR2 FVKESK. V is shortened by 7 bases, J by 0 bases, and the region joining them spans 18 bases.

Recombination connected TRBV14 to TRBJ1-1; TRBD1 might be the D gene, on 5 matching bases. The sequence came from a human donor with chronic lymphocytic leukemia. This sample comprised PBMCs, obtained after 12 months of ibrutinib treatment. The base sequence is TGTGCCAGCATGCGGCAGGGCGGATGGTTGAACACTGAAGCTTTCTTT. Its protein is CASMRQGGWLNTEAFF.